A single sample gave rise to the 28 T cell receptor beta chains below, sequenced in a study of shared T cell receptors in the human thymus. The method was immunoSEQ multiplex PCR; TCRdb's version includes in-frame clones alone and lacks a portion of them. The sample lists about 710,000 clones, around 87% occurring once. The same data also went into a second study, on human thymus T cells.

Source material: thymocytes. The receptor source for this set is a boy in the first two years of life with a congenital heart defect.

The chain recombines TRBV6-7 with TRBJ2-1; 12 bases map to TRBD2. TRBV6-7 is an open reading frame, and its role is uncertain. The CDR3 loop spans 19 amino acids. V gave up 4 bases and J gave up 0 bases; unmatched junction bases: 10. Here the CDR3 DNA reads TGTGCCAGCAGTTTCGCGACTAGCGGGAGCATCAGCTCCTACAATGAGCAGTTCTTC. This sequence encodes CASSFATSGSISSYNEQFF.

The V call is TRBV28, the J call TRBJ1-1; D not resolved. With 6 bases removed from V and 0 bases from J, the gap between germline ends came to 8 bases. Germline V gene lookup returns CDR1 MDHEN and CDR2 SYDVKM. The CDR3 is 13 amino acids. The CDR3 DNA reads TGTGCCAGCAGGGAGGCCTTGAACACTGAAGCTTTCTTT. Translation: CASREALNTEAFF.

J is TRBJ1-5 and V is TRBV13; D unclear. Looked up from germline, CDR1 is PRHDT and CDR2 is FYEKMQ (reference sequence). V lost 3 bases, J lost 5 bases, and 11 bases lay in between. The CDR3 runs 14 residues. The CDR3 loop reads CASSFGPVDQPQHF. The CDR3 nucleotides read TGTGCCAGCAGCTTTGGCCCTGTGGATCAGCCCCAGCATTTT.

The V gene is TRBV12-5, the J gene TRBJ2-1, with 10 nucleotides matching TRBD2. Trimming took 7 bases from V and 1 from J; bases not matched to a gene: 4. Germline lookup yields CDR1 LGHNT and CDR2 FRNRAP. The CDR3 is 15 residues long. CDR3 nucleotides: TGTGCTAGTGCTCAAGCGGGGGGGTCCTACAATGAGCAGTTCTTC. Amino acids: CASAQAGGSYNEQFF.

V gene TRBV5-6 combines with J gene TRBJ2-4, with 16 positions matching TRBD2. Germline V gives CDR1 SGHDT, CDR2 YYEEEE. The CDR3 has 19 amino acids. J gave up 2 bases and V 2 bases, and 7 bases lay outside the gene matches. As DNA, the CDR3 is TGTGCCAGCAGCTTCTCCGGGACTAGCGGGGGGGCATCCAAAAACATTCAGTACTTC. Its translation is CASSFSGTSGGASKNIQYF. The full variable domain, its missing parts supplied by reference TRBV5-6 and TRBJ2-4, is DAGVTQSPTHLIKTRGQQVTLRCSPKSGHDTVSWYQQALGQGPQFIFQYYEEEERQRGNFPDRFSGHQFPNYSSELNVNALLLGDSALYLCASSFSGTSGGASKNIQYFGAGTRLSVL.

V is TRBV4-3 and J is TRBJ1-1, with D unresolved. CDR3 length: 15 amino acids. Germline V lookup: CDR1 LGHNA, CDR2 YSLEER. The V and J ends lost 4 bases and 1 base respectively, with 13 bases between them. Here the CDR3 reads CASSLSIRSNTEAFF. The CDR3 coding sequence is TGCGCCAGCAGCCTTTCAATTAGATCGAACACTGAAGCTTTCTTT.

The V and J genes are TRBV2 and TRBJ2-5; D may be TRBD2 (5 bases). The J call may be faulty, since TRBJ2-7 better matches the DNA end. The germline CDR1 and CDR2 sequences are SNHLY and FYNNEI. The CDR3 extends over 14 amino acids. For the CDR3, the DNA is TGTGCCAGCATAAGCGGACGTTCCTTCTACGAGCAGTACTTC. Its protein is CASISGRSFYEQYF.

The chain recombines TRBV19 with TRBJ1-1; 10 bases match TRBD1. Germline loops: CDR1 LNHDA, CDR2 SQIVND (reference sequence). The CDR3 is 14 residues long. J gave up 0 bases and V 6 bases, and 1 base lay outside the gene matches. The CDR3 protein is CASRTGGVNTEAFF. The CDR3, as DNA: TGTGCCAGTAGGACAGGGGGCGTGAACACTGAAGCTTTCTTT. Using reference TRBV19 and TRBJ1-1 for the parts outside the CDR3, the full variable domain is DGGITQSPKYLFRKEGQNVTLSCEQNLNHDAMYWYRQDPGQGLRLIYYSQIVNDFQKGDIAEGYSVSREKKESFPLTVTSAQKNPTAFYLCASRTGGVNTEAFFGQGTRLTVV.

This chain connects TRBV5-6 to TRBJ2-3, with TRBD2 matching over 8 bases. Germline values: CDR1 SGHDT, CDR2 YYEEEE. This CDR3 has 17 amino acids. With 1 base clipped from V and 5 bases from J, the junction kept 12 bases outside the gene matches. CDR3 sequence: CASSLTPKREIVDTQYF. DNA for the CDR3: TGTGCCAGCAGCTTGACCCCGAAGCGGGAGATTGTAGATACGCAGTATTTT.

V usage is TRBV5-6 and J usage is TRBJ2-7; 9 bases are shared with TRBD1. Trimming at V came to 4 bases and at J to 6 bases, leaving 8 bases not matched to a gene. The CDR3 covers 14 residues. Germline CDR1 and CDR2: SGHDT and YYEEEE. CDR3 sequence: CASSLRDRVFEQYF. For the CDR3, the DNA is TGTGCCAGCAGCCTGCGGGACAGGGTGTTCGAGCAGTACTTC.

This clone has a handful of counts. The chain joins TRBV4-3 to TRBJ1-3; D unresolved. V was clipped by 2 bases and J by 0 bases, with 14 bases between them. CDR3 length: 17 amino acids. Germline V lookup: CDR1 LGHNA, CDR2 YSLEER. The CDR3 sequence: CASSQRENQDSGNTIYF. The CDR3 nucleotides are TGCGCCAGCAGCCAAAGGGAGAATCAGGACTCTGGAAACACCATATATTTT.

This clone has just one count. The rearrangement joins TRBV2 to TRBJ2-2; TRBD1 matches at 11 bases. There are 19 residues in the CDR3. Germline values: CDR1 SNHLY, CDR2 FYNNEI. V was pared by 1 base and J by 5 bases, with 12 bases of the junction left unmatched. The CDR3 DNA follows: TGTGCCAGCAGTGAAGGATGGGGACAGGGGGTTAGCAGGACCGGGGAGCTGTTTTTT. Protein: CASSEGWGQGVSRTGELFF. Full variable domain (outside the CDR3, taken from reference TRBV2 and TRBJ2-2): EPEVTQTPSHQVTQMGQEVILRCVPISNHLYFYWYRQILGQKVEFLVSFYNNEISEKSEIFDDQFSVERPDGSNFTLKIRSTKLEDSAMYFCASSEGWGQGVSRTGELFFGEGSRLTVL.

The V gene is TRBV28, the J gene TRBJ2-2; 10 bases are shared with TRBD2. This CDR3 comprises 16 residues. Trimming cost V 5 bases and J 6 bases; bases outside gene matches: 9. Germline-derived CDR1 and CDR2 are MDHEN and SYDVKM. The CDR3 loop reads CASSAPRSGGAGELFF. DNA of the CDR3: TGTGCCAGCAGTGCGCCTCGAAGCGGGGGGGCCGGGGAGCTGTTTTTT.

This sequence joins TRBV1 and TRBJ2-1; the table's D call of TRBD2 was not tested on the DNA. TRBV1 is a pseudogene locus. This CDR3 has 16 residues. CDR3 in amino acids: CTSSQDKSGRDNEQFF. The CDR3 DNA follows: TGCACCAGCAGCCAAGATAAGAGCGGGAGGGACAATGAGCAGTTCTTC.

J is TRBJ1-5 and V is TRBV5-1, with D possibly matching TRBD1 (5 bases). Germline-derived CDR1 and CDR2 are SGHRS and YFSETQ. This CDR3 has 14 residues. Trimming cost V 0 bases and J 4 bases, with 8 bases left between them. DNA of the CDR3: TGCGCCAGCAGCTTGGTGACAGATAATCAGCCCCAGCATTTT. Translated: CASSLVTDNQPQHF.

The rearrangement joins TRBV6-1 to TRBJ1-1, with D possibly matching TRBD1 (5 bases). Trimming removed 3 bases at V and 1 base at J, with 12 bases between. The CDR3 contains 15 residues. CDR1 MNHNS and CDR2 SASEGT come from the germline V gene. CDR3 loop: CASSDQPQGNTEAFF. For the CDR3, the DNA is TGTGCCAGCAGTGACCAACCCCAGGGGAACACTGAAGCTTTCTTT.

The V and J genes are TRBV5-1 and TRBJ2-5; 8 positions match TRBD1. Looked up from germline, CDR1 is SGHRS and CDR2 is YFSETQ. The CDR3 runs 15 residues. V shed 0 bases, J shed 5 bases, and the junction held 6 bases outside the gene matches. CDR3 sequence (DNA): TGCGCCAGCAGCTTGGTACAGGGGGAAAGGGAGACCCAGTACTTC. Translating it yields CASSLVQGERETQYF. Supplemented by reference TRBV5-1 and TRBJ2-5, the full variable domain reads KAGVTQTPRYLIKTRGQQVTLSCSPISGHRSVSWYQQTPGQGLQFLFEYFSETQRNKGNFPGRFSGRQFSNSRSEMNVSTLELGDSALYLCASSLVQGERETQYFGPGTRLLVL.

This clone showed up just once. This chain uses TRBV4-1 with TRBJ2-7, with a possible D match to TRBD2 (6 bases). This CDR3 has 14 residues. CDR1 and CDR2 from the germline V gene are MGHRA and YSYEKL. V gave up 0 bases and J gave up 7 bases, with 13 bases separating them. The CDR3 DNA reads TGCGCCAGCAGCCAAGATACGGCTAGCGCTGAGCAGTACTTC. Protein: CASSQDTASAEQYF.

CDR3 residues: CASSILPQGSGANVLTF. The CDR3 nucleotides read TGTGCCAGCAGCATTCTCCCCCAGGGCTCTGGGGCCAACGTCCTGACTTTC. V and J are TRBV4-2 and TRBJ2-6, with TRBD1 as a possible D gene (5 bases). The length of the CDR3 is 17 residues. The V gene's germline CDR1 is LGHNA and CDR2 YNFKEQ. Trimming left V 5 bases short and J 0 bases short, with 14 bases between.

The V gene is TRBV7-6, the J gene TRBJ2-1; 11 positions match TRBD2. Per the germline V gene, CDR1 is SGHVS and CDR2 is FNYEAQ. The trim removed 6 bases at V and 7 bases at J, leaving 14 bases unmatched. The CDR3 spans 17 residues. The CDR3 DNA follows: TGTGCCAGCAGGTCTCAGCCTAGCGGGAGGACGGGAAATGAGCAGTTCTTC. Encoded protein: CASRSQPSGRTGNEQFF.

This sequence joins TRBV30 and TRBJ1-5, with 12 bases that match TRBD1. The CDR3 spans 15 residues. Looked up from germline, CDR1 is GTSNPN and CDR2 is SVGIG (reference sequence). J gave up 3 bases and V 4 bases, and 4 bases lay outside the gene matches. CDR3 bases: TGTGCCTGGAAGAGGGGACAGGGGGCCAATCAGCCCCAGCATTTT. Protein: CAWKRGQGANQPQHF.

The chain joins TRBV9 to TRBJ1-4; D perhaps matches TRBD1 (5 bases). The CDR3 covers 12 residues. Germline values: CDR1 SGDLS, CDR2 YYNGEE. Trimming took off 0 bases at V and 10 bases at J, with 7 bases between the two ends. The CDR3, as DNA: TGTGCCAGCAGCGTAGCCGGGGGAAAACTGTTTTTT. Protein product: CASSVAGGKLFF.

CDR3 bases: TGTGCCAGCAGCCCCGGATACCGGGACAGCTACGAGCAGTACTTC. Protein: CASSPGYRDSYEQYF. This chain connects TRBV28 to TRBJ2-5; 7 nucleotides agree with TRBD1. The tail of the sequence fits TRBJ2-7 better, so the J call may be wrong. The CDR3 has 15 amino acids. Germline values: CDR1 MDHEN, CDR2 SYDVKM.

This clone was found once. The CDR3 bases are TGTGCCACCAGCAGAGAGGAGGGGAAGGCTAGCGGACTTAACACAGATACGCAGTATTTT. Protein: CATSREEGKASGLNTDTQYF. The chain employs TRBV15 and TRBJ2-3; 7 bases map to TRBD2. Losses at the gene ends were 0 bases for V and 2 bases for J; bases not matched to a gene: 17. Looked up from germline, CDR1 is LNHNV and CDR2 is YYDKDF (reference sequence). CDR3 length: 20 amino acids.

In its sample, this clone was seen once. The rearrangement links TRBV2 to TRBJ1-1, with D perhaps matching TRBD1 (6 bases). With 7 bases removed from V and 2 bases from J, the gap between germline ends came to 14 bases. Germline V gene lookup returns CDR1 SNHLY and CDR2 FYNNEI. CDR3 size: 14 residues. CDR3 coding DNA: TGTGCCAGCACCGAACCAGGGACAAACACTGAAGCTTTCTTT. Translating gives CASTEPGTNTEAFF.

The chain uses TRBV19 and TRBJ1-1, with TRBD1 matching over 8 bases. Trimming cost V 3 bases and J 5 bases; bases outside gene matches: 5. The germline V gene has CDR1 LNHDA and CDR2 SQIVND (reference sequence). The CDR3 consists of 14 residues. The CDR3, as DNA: TGTGCCAGTAGTATCGACAGGGGTTGGACTGAAGCTTTCTTT. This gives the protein CASSIDRGWTEAFF.

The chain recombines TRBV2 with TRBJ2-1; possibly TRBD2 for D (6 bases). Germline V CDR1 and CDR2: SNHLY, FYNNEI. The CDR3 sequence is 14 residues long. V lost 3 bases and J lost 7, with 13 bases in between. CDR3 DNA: TGTGCCAGCAGTGATACGCTCGCGGGGAATGAGCAGTTCTTC. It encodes CASSDTLAGNEQFF.

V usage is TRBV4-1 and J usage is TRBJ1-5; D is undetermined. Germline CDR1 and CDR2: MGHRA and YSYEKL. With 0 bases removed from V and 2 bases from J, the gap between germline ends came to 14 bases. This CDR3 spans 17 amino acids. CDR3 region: CASSQDHGKEGNQPQHF. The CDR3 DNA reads TGCGCCAGCAGCCAAGATCACGGAAAGGAGGGCAATCAGCCCCAGCATTTT.